Listed below are T cell receptor beta chains from one sample, sequenced in a study of immune cell composition in non-small cell lung cancer. TCRdb's table, derived via immunoSEQ multiplex PCR, lists solely in-frame clones and lacks some. Of 2,500 to 3,500 clones in the sample, around 72% were seen once. Sample: lung tumor tissue. These receptors all come from a human donor with non-small cell lung cancer. The CDR3 runs from the conserved cysteine through the conserved F or W. A D gene is named only where the DNA matches it firmly. Clone size is stated in some rows and not others, as once, few, many or a class when expanded.

size: few; D: NA; V: TRBV6-1; J: TRBJ1-1; DNA: TGTGCCAGCAGTAATTTGAGACAGGTTGCTGAAGCTTTCTTT; CDR3: CASSNLRQVAEAFF
size: NA; D: TRBD1; V: TRBV6-1; J: TRBJ2-7; DNA: TGTGCCAGCAGTGAAATGGTCCGTACAGGGGTGATCTACGAGCAGTACTTC; CDR3: CASSEMVRTGVIYEQYF
size: NA; D: TRBD2; V: TRBV5-5; J: TRBJ2-1; DNA: TGTGCCAGCAGCTTGGGACTAGCGGGAGAGCCCTCTCGGAATGAGCAGTTCTTC; CDR3: CASSLGLAGEPSRNEQFF
size: NA; D: TRBD2; V: TRBV7-2; J: TRBJ2-1; DNA: TGTGCCAGCAGCTTAGATGCAGGGCGGGGGAATGAGCAGTTCTTC; CDR3: CASSLDAGRGNEQFF
size: NA; D: NA; V: TRBV7-9; J: TRBJ2-4; DNA: TGTGCCAGCAGCCCCCCACAGGGCGGCAAAAACATTCAGTACTTC; CDR3: CASSPPQGGKNIQYF
size: NA; D: NA; V: TRBV5-6; J: TRBJ2-1; DNA: TGTGCCAGCAGCTTGTCAGGGGTCAATGAGCAGTTCTTC; CDR3: CASSLSGVNEQFF
size: few; D: TRBD1; V: TRBV6-1; J: TRBJ2-1; DNA: TGTGCCAGTTTACTAAACACAGGGGCCGATGAGCAGTTCTTC; CDR3: CASLLNTGADEQFF
size: NA; D: TRBD1; V: TRBV6-1; J: TRBJ2-7; DNA: TGTGCCAGCAGTGAACGTCAGGGGGTAAAGATAGGCGAGCAGTACTTC; CDR3: CASSERQGVKIGEQYF
size: NA; D: NA; V: TRBV30; J: TRBJ2-3; DNA: TGTGCCTGGGGGACCGGGACTTTGACAGATACGCAGTATTTT; CDR3: CAWGTGTLTDTQYF
size: NA; D: TRBD2; V: TRBV4-2; J: TRBJ2-1; DNA: TGTGCCAGCAGCCTCCCGGGACTAGCGGGACATGAGCAGTTCTTC; CDR3: CASSLPGLAGHEQFF
size: NA; D: NA; V: TRBV30; J: TRBJ2-3; DNA: TGTGCCTGGAGTCAGCGGAGCACAGATACGCAGTATTTT; CDR3: CAWSQRSTDTQYF
size: NA; D: TRBD2; V: TRBV5-3; J: TRBJ2-7; DNA: TGTGCCAGAAGCTTCCTGACTAGCAGGGACCTCTACGAGCAGTACTTC; CDR3: CARSFLTSRDLYEQYF
size: NA; D: NA; V: TRBV5-4; J: TRBJ2-1; DNA: TGTGCCAGCAGCTTGACCTACCTATCTGAGCAGTTCTTC; CDR3: CASSLTYLSEQFF
size: NA; D: TRBD1; V: TRBV2; J: TRBJ1-5; DNA: TGTGCCAGCAGTGGACAGGGGGCTGAACAGCCCCAGCATTTT; CDR3: CASSGQGAEQPQHF
size: NA; D: NA; V: TRBV7-3; J: TRBJ1-6; DNA: TGTGCCAGCAGCTTACAGGGGAGTTCACCCCTCCACTTT; CDR3: CASSLQGSSPLHF
size: NA; D: NA; V: TRBV27; J: TRBJ1-2; DNA: TGTGCCAGCAGTTCCTCAGGGTTTGGCTACACCTTC; CDR3: CASSSSGFGYTF
size: few; D: TRBD2; V: TRBV19; J: TRBJ2-2; DNA: TGTGCCAGTGGGGGGAGGGACGGCACCGGGGAGCTGTTTTTT; CDR3: CASGGRDGTGELFF
size: few; D: NA; V: TRBV12-5; J: TRBJ2-7; DNA: TGTGCTAGTGGTGACGACGCAGGTGCCAACGAGCAGTACTTC; CDR3: CASGDDAGANEQYF
size: NA; D: NA; V: TRBV11-3; J: TRBJ2-3; DNA: TGTGCCAGCAGCTTAGGCGGGGACACAGATACGCAGTATTTT; CDR3: CASSLGGDTDTQYF
size: few; D: TRBD2; V: TRBV29-1; J: TRBJ2-3; DNA: TGCAGCGTTGTAGCGGGGACAGATACGCAGTATTTT; CDR3: CSVVAGTDTQYF
size: NA; D: NA; V: TRBV12-1; J: TRBJ2-6; DNA: TGTGCCAGCAGCATGCGAGTTGGACAAAGTCGGGCCAACGTCCTGACTTTC; CDR3: CASSMRVGQSRANVLTF
size: once; D: NA; V: TRBV27; J: TRBJ2-1; DNA: TGTGCCAGCGGCCTCCCCAATGAGCAGTTCTTC; CDR3: CASGLPNEQFF
size: NA; D: TRBD2; V: TRBV4-2; J: TRBJ2-7; DNA: TGTGCCAGCAGCCAGGCTGGACTAGCGCCCAACTACGAGCAGTACTTC; CDR3: CASSQAGLAPNYEQYF
size: NA; D: NA; V: TRBV7-2; J: TRBJ1-2; DNA: TGTGCCAGCAGCTTAGAACTGAACTATGGCTACACCTTC; CDR3: CASSLELNYGYTF
size: NA; D: TRBD1; V: TRBV4-3; J: TRBJ2-6; DNA: TGCGCCAGCAGCCAAGGGGTAGGGACAGGGGGCTCTGGGGCCAACGTCCTGACTTTC; CDR3: CASSQGVGTGGSGANVLTF
size: few; D: TRBD2; V: TRBV18; J: TRBJ2-4; DNA: TGTGCCAGCTCACCACCCGGACTAGCGGGAGTAGATGGCAAAAACATTCAGTACTTC; CDR3: CASSPPGLAGVDGKNIQYF
size: NA; D: TRBD2; V: TRBV6-6; J: TRBJ2-3; DNA: TGTGCCAGCAACCCCGACGAGCGGGGGGGCACAGATACGCAGTATTTT; CDR3: CASNPDERGGTDTQYF
size: few; D: NA; V: TRBV5-1; J: TRBJ1-6; DNA: TGCGCCAGCAGCGTGGACAGTGTCAATTCACCCCTCCACTTT; CDR3: CASSVDSVNSPLHF
size: NA; D: TRBD2; V: TRBV4-2; J: TRBJ2-5; DNA: TGTGCCAGCAGCCAACTGCGGGAGCAAGGAGAGACCCAGTACTTC; CDR3: CASSQLREQGETQYF
size: few; D: TRBD1; V: TRBV27; J: TRBJ2-5; DNA: TGTGCCAGCAGTTTAGAGACAGGGAAGGCTAAAGAGACCCAGTACTTC; CDR3: CASSLETGKAKETQYF
size: NA; D: NA; V: TRBV25-1; J: TRBJ1-3; DNA: TGTGCCAGCAGTGAACGGGGAGTCTCTGGAAACACCATATATTTT; CDR3: CASSERGVSGNTIYF
size: NA; D: NA; V: TRBV18; J: TRBJ2-5; DNA: TGTGCCAGCTCACCTACATCACCAGAGACCCAGTACTTC; CDR3: CASSPTSPETQYF
size: NA; D: TRBD2; V: TRBV11-1; J: TRBJ2-1; DNA: TGTGCCAGCAGCCCGCGTCCGGGACTACTCATAGACAATGAGCAGTTCTTC; CDR3: CASSPRPGLLIDNEQFF
size: NA; D: TRBD1; V: TRBV29-1; J: TRBJ1-5; DNA: TGCAGCGTTGGCGCCGGACAGGGATGGAGTCAGCCCCAGCATTTT; CDR3: CSVGAGQGWSQPQHF
size: once; D: NA; V: TRBV7-2; J: TRBJ2-7; DNA: TGTGCCAGCAGCCTCCCTGGGCGCGAGCAGTACTTC; CDR3: CASSLPGREQYF
size: NA; D: TRBD1; V: TRBV7-6; J: TRBJ2-7; DNA: TGTGCCAGCAGCTTTATTGCCGGGACAGGGATCTACGAGCAGTACTTC; CDR3: CASSFIAGTGIYEQYF
size: NA; D: TRBD1; V: TRBV28; J: TRBJ2-3; DNA: TGTGCCAGCAGTACCTACGTCGGGACAGGGGCAGATACGCAGTATTTT; CDR3: CASSTYVGTGADTQYF
size: NA; D: TRBD1; V: TRBV6-1; J: TRBJ2-1; DNA: TGTGCCAGCAGTGATTCCCCGGACAGGGCAAAGCAGTTCTTC; CDR3: CASSDSPDRAKQFF
size: NA; D: NA; V: TRBV7-2; J: TRBJ1-3; DNA: TGTGCCAGCAGCTTATACTCTGGAAACACCATATATTTT; CDR3: CASSLYSGNTIYF
size: NA; D: TRBD2; V: TRBV7-3; J: TRBJ2-1; DNA: TGTGCCAGCAGCTTAAAGGGCGGGAGTGTCTACAATGAGCAGTTCTTC; CDR3: CASSLKGGSVYNEQFF
size: NA; D: NA; V: TRBV27; J: TRBJ1-2; DNA: TGTGCCAGTCGGATCACAAAGGAGGCTAACTATGGCTACACCTTC; CDR3: CASRITKEANYGYTF
size: NA; D: NA; V: TRBV21-1; J: TRBJ2-5; DNA: TGTGCCAGCAGACTACAAGAGACCCAGTACTTC; CDR3: CASRLQETQYF
size: NA; D: TRBD1; V: TRBV5-1; J: TRBJ2-5; DNA: TGCGCCAGCAGCGCACAGGGGACCCAAGAGACCCAGTACTTC; CDR3: CASSAQGTQETQYF
size: NA; D: NA; V: TRBV29-1; J: TRBJ1-4; DNA: TGCAGCGTTGTACAGGGAGGGATTGAAAAACTGTTTTTT; CDR3: CSVVQGGIEKLFF
size: NA; D: TRBD2; V: TRBV2; J: TRBJ2-1; DNA: TGTGCCAGCAGTCCCAGCGGGGGGGCCTACAATGAGCAGTTCTTC; CDR3: CASSPSGGAYNEQFF
size: once; D: NA; V: TRBV5-3; J: TRBJ2-2; DNA: TGTGCCAGAAGCTTGCCCTCCAGGAACACCGGGGAGCTGTTTTTT; CDR3: CARSLPSRNTGELFF
size: few; D: TRBD2; V: TRBV4-2; J: TRBJ2-1; DNA: TGTGCCAGCAGCCGGGGGACTAGCGGAGGCCTTGGCAATGAGCAGTTCTTC; CDR3: CASSRGTSGGLGNEQFF
size: NA; D: NA; V: TRBV4-2; J: TRBJ2-3; DNA: TGTGCCAGCAGCCATGGATCCCTTAGCGCCGCCACAGATACGCAGTATTTT; CDR3: CASSHGSLSAATDTQYF
size: NA; D: NA; V: TRBV7-2; J: TRBJ2-1; DNA: TGTGCCAGCAGCCCTAGGCAGGGGACCTACAATGAGCAGTTCTTC; CDR3: CASSPRQGTYNEQFF